This record concerns one T cell receptor (beta chain) sequence. As yet, its antigen is unknown. The CDR3 sequence is 13 residues long. The V end was cut by 6 bases, the J end by 1 base, with 6 bases between. CDR1 MNHEY and CDR2 SVGAGI come from the germline V gene. The data were obtained in a study of beta chain features in type 1 diabetes. Whole-study context: Examined across all samples were some 110,000,000 sorted cells.

General study results and limits: Shortening of TCRB CDR3s, moderate but significant, appeared in all four CD4+ subsets of Type 1 diabetes patients.

The investigators reverse transcribed all of the isolated RNA, so they sequenced expressed TCRB transcripts. Assay used: immunoSEQ multiplex PCR; TCRdb lists only in-frame clones, some missing. The sample lists 25,000 to 30,000 clones; approximately 64% were seen once. Material for sequencing was Tregs from blood. The genes are TRBV6-5 and TRBJ2-2; TRBD1 might be the D (6 bases). The TCR comes from a woman between 25 and 40 years old with type 1 diabetes. As DNA, the CDR3 is TGTGCCAGCAGGACAGGGAACACCGGGGAGCTGTTTTTT. It codes for CASRTGNTGELFF.